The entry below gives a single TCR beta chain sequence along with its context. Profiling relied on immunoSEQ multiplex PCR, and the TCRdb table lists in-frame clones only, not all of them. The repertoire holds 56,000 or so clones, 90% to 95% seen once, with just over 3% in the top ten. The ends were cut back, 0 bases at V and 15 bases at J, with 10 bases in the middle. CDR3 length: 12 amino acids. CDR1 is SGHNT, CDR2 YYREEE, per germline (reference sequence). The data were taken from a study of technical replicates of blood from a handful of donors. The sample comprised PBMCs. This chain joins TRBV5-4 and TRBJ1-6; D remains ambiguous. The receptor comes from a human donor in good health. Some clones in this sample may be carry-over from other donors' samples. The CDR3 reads CASSLGDYSLHF. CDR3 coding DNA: TGTGCCAGCAGCTTGGGAGACTATAGCCTCCACTTT.